Below, 9 T cell receptor beta chains from the same sample are listed, as sequenced in a study of control samples from healthy donors and cancer patients (dated by TCRdb to 2018 to 2021). Preparation of the library involved the immunoSEQ multiplex PCR assay. TCRdb stores this immuneACCESS table with in-frame sequences only. Part of the clones is absent; in the studies checked, under half of the shortfall reflects unresolved V genes, and no reason is known for the rest. The sample profile shows 90,000 or so clones; 85% to 90% of them were found once. The ten biggest clones cover about 10% of the sample. The material sequenced was PBMCs. These receptors originate from a woman between 50 and 59 years old with colorectal cancer.

This clone was observed a single time. The V and J genes are TRBV10-3 and TRBJ2-3; 7 nucleotides agree with TRBD2. The CDR3 has 14 residues. The J segment lost 1 base and the V segment lost 8 bases, leaving 6 bases of the junction unmatched. The germline gives CDR1 ENHRY, CDR2 SYGVKD. CDR3 nucleotide sequence: TGTGCCATCGGTGGGGCGGGGGGCACAGATACGCAGTATTTT. This codes for CAIGGAGGTDTQYF.

The chain recombines TRBV6-5 with TRBJ1-4; weak D call: TRBD1 (6 bases). Looked up from germline, CDR1 is MNHEY and CDR2 is SVGAGI. The germline V and J ends were trimmed by 2 bases and 0 bases, with 10 bases remaining between them. This CDR3 contains 16 residues. The CDR3 region is CASSYDAGATNEKLFF. In nucleotides, the CDR3 is TGTGCCAGCAGTTACGACGCAGGGGCAACTAATGAAAAACTGTTTTTT.

The chain combines TRBV29-1 with TRBJ1-1, with D unclear. CDR1 and CDR2 (germline): SQVTM, ANQGSEA. The CDR3 is made up of 12 amino acids. V lost 3 bases, J lost 1 base, and 6 bases lay in between. The CDR3 nucleotides read TGCAGCGTTGAGTGGCAGAACACTGAAGCTTTCTTT. This codes for CSVEWQNTEAFF.

In this sample, this clone turned up a few times. V gene TRBV28 combines with J gene TRBJ2-7; 7 nucleotides align to TRBD1. Looked up from germline, CDR1 is MDHEN and CDR2 is SYDVKM. The V segment lost 5 bases and the J segment 0 bases; nucleotides outside the gene matches: 10. There are 16 residues in the CDR3. CDR3 in DNA: TGTGCCAGCAGTCCCACGGGACAGATTAACTCCTACGAGCAGTACGTC. It codes for CASSPTGQINSYEQYV.

This rearrangement joins TRBV5-1 to TRBJ2-1; TRBD2 might be the D (6 bases). Per the germline V gene, CDR1 is SGHRS and CDR2 is YFSETQ. The CDR3 length is 15 residues. V lost 9 bases and J 2 bases, leaving 18 bases between the germline ends. The CDR3 DNA reads as TGCGCCACCGCCTCAGATGCGGGGACCTACAATGAGCAGTTCTTC. The encoded protein is CATASDAGTYNEQFF.

This chain links TRBV7-6 with TRBJ1-5; unclear D gene. V dropped 1 base and J dropped 4 bases, with 14 bases sitting between them. Germline V CDR1 and CDR2: SGHVS, FNYEAQ. This CDR3 spans 16 amino acids. The CDR3 region is CASSLGGLGGNQPQHF. CDR3 DNA sequence: TGTGCCAGCAGCTTAGGAGGGCTCGGAGGTAATCAGCCCCAGCATTTT.

The J gene is TRBJ1-1, the V gene TRBV7-8; D ambiguous. The CDR3 sequence is 14 residues long. Trimming stripped 5 bases from V and 2 bases from J, with 12 bases between. Germline V gene data show CDR1 as SGHVS and CDR2 as FQNEAQ. CDR3 coding DNA: TGTGCCAGCAGCCCTATTGAGGGCAACACTGAAGCTTTCTTT. Its protein is CASSPIEGNTEAFF.

The chain employs TRBV7-9 and TRBJ1-6; TRBD1 aligns across 10 bases. Germline loops: CDR1 SEHNR, CDR2 FQNEAQ (reference sequence). Trimming at V came to 8 bases and at J to 8 bases, leaving 6 bases not matched to a gene. This CDR3 spans 14 amino acids. CDR3 in DNA: TGTGCCAGCGCCCCAGGGACAGGGGATTCACCCCTCCACTTT. This codes for CASAPGTGDSPLHF.

J is TRBJ1-3 and V is TRBV6-5; TRBD1 might be the D (5 bases). Germline V gives CDR1 MNHEY, CDR2 SVGAGI. CDR3 length equals 13 residues. With 10 bases removed from V and 4 bases from J, the gap between germline ends came to 14 bases. The CDR3 spells CATLDSPGNTIYF. CDR3 nucleotide sequence: TGTGCCACCCTAGACAGTCCCGGAAACACCATATATTTT.